The 26 T cell receptor beta chains given below trace back to one sample, sequenced in a study of T-cell memory formation after mild COVID-19. TCRdb fed the 5' RACE reads into MiXCR, producing one record per CDR3 protein. The sample shows more than 300,000 distinct CDR3 sequences, roughly 13% of them seen only once. The sequenced material came from PBMCs or a T cell subset sorted from them (not recorded which). The receptors derive from a man between 18 and 35 years old who had mild COVID-19 (a few samples of this study predate the infection). Cell type and time point are not known.

In its sample, this clonotype was seen a few times. The chain couples TRBV25-1 to TRBJ1-3, with D unclear. Trimming took off 1 base at V and 0 bases at J, with 13 bases between the two ends. The CDR3 loop spans 17 amino acids. CDR1 is MGHDK and CDR2 is SYGVNS in the germline V gene. CDR3 DNA sequence: TGTGCCAGCAGTGAATTCCCCGGACGGGACTCTGGAAACACCATATATTTT. Its translation is CASSEFPGRDSGNTIYF.

The table lists this clonotype with a few counts. The chain recombines TRBV20-1 with TRBJ2-7; 7 bases fit TRBD2. Germline V gene sequence: CDR1 DFQATT, CDR2 SNEGSKA (reference sequence). After removal of 0 bases from V and 2 bases from J, the junction contained 4 bases not matched to a gene. The CDR3 length is 14 residues. CDR3 DNA: TGCAGTGCTAGAGACCCTAGCGGCACCTACGAGCAGTACTTC. This gives the protein CSARDPSGTYEQYF.

V is TRBV6-5 and J is TRBJ1-1, with a tentative D call TRBD1 (6 bases). The CDR3 contains 12 residues. The germline gives CDR1 MNHEY, CDR2 SVGAGI. V was cut by 2 bases and J by 7 bases, with 8 bases left in between. As DNA, the CDR3 is TGTGCCAGCAGTTACGGGGGCAATGAAGCTTTCTTT. This sequence encodes CASSYGGNEAFF.

This clonotype appeared a few times. This rearrangement joins TRBV7-3 to TRBJ2-1; D is uncertain. Looked up from germline, CDR1 is SGHTA and CDR2 is FQGTGA. CDR3 length: 13 amino acids. V was trimmed by 0 bases and J by 4 bases, leaving 4 bases between them. CDR3 nucleotide sequence: TGTGCCAGCAGCTTAACTGAGTACAATGAGCAGTTCTTC. This sequence encodes CASSLTEYNEQFF.

About this clonotype: One end of the junction varies from germline; a read error may be responsible. This chain uses TRBV9 with TRBJ1-1, with unresolved D. In germline, CDR1 is SGDLS, CDR2 YYNGEE. The CDR3 loop spans 16 amino acids. The CDR3 coding sequence is TGTGCCAGCAGCGTAGACGGGTGGGCGATGAACACTGAAGATTTCTTT. As protein: CASSVDGWAMNTEDFF.

This chain uses TRBV5-5 with TRBJ1-2; TRBD1 might be the D (5 bases). V dropped 0 bases and J dropped 4 bases, with 19 bases sitting between them. Germline-derived CDR1 and CDR2 are SGHKS and YYEKEE (reference sequence). CDR3 length equals 17 residues. The CDR3 bases are TGTGCCAGCAGCTTGGCGGTTGGGCGGGGCGCCGGCTATGGCTACACCTTC. Protein sequence: CASSLAVGRGAGYGYTF.

This clonotype was found a few times. The rearrangement links TRBV7-2 to TRBJ1-2, with TRBD1 matching over 7 bases. The J segment lost 5 bases and the V segment lost 5 bases, leaving 11 bases of the junction unmatched. This CDR3 region has 15 residues. Germline V lookup: CDR1 SGHTA, CDR2 FQGNSA. The DNA for the CDR3 is TGTGCCAGCAGCGTACTTGGGGACAGAACTTATGGCTACACCTTC. Protein sequence: CASSVLGDRTYGYTF.

This clonotype was detected only a few times. The chain is built from TRBV6-5 and TRBJ1-1, with a possible D match to TRBD1 (6 bases). Germline CDR1 and CDR2: MNHEY and SVGAGI. V was pared by 7 bases and J by 0 bases, with 12 bases between. This CDR3 is built from 14 residues. CDR3 residues: CASTEGVLNTEAFF. In DNA, the CDR3 is TGTGCCAGCACCGAGGGGGTACTGAACACTGAAGCTTTCTTT.

The chain joins TRBV12-3 or TRBV12-4 to TRBJ1-2; D is unclear. Trimming shortened V by 0 bases and J by 7 bases, and 9 bases separated the two germline ends. CDR3 length equals 13 residues. The CDR3 sequence: CASSLAERIGYTF. CDR3 DNA: TGTGCCAGCAGTTTAGCGGAGCGTATTGGCTACACCTTC.

This clonotype was observed at least ten times. The chain has TRBV3-1 and TRBJ1-6; perhaps TRBD1 as D (5 bases). Germline assignment: CDR1 LGHDT and CDR2 YNNKEL (reference sequence). This CDR3 region has 14 residues. V was trimmed by 3 bases and J by 8 bases, leaving 11 bases between them. This chain's CDR3 is CASSQVTADSPLHF. The CDR3 DNA sequence: TGTGCCAGCAGCCAGGTGACAGCCGATTCACCCCTCCACTTT.

The chain combines TRBV25-1 with TRBJ1-6; no firm D call. Germline V gives CDR1 MGHDK, CDR2 SYGVNS. Trimming cost V 7 bases and J 10 bases, with 14 bases left between them. The CDR3 length is 13 residues. CDR3 in amino acids: CASTAGGRSPLHF. The DNA for the CDR3 is TGTGCCAGCACGGCAGGAGGACGCTCACCCCTCCACTTT.

In its sample, this clonotype was seen a few times. J is TRBJ1-1 and V is TRBV12-3 or TRBV12-4; D gene unclear. Deletions cut 7 bases from V and 5 bases from J, with 20 bases between. This CDR3 region has 15 residues. The CDR3 region is CASTHALRRWTEAFF. CDR3 nucleotides: TGTGCCAGCACACACGCGCTCCGGCGGTGGACTGAAGCTTTCTTT.

This clonotype was detected a few times. The gene calls are TRBV7-2 and TRBJ2-5, with 16 nucleotides matching TRBD2. Germline-derived CDR1 and CDR2 are SGHTA and FQGNSA. CDR3 length: 16 amino acids. V trimming: 4 bases; J trimming: 4 bases; junction bases outside the gene matches: 3. The CDR3 DNA reads as TGTGCCAGCAGCTCTGGGACTAGCGGGGGGGCAGAGACCCAGTACTTC. It specifies CASSSGTSGGAETQYF.

V usage is TRBV20-1 and J usage is TRBJ1-4; no reliable D call. The CDR3 has 12 amino acids. Germline values: CDR1 DFQATT, CDR2 SNEGSKA (reference sequence). The CDR3 DNA sequence: TGCAGCGCAGAGGCCTACGATGAAAAACTGTTTTTT. This gives the protein CSAEAYDEKLFF.

This clonotype was seen repeatedly, ten times or more. The rearrangement links TRBV20-1 to TRBJ2-3; D not resolved. The CDR3 is 18 residues long. Trimming cost V 1 base and J 2 bases, with 22 bases left between them. In germline, CDR1 is DFQATT, CDR2 SNEGSKA (reference sequence). The CDR3 loop reads CSARALEVSVYPTDTQYF. The DNA for the CDR3 is TGCAGTGCTAGAGCTCTAGAAGTGAGCGTCTATCCCACAGATACGCAGTATTTT.

CDR3 in amino acids: CASSLAGLSYNEQFF. CDR3 in DNA: TGCGCCAGCAGCTTGGCGGGACTATCCTACAATGAGCAGTTCTTC. The genes are TRBV5-1 and TRBJ2-1; 7 bases agree with TRBD2. The CDR3 length is 15 residues. Germline loops: CDR1 SGHRS, CDR2 YFSETQ. The V and J ends lost 0 bases and 1 base, in that order; junction bases with no gene match: 1.

This clonotype appeared a few times. This clone may be a read error of a much larger clone one base away. The V call is TRBV7-3, the J call TRBJ2-1; 8 bases agree with TRBD2. The V and J ends lost 1 base and 2 bases, in that order; junction bases with no gene match: 1. Germline V gene sequence: CDR1 SGHTA, CDR2 FQGTGA. The CDR3 sequence is 15 residues long. The CDR3 nucleotides are TGTGCCAGCAGCTTAAGTAGCGGGGCCTACAATGAGCAGTTCTTC. Protein: CASSLSSGAYNEQFF.

This clonotype was counted ten times or more. The chain uses TRBV20-1 and TRBJ2-7; D may be TRBD1 (6 bases). The V end lost 6 bases, the J end lost 9 bases, and 15 bases lay between the germline ends. The CDR3 totals 11 residues. Germline loops: CDR1 DFQATT, CDR2 SNEGSKA (reference sequence). CDR3 sequence (DNA): TGCAGTGCAACTCCAGGGGCAGGGCAGTACGTC. This sequence encodes CSATPGAGQYV.

The chain employs TRBV29-1 and TRBJ1-2; no firm D call. CDR1 is SQVTM, CDR2 ANQGSEA, per germline. V was shortened by 5 bases and J by 0 bases, with 7 bases between the two germline ends. This CDR3 region has 12 residues. CDR3 residues: CSVHRSNYGYTF. CDR3 DNA sequence: TGCAGCGTTCACCGGTCTAACTATGGCTACACCTTC.

This clonotype was detected only a few times. This chain connects TRBV4-1 to TRBJ2-5; D remains ambiguous. CDR1 and CDR2 (germline): MGHRA, YSYEKL. Trimming left V 1 base short and J 2 bases short, with 14 bases between. The CDR3 loop spans 16 amino acids. CDR3 protein: CASSQVNLVVQETQYF. CDR3 sequence (DNA): TGCGCCAGCAGCCAAGTGAACTTAGTGGTACAAGAGACCCAGTACTTC.

This clonotype came up a few times. The J gene is TRBJ2-1, the V gene TRBV6-5; 9 positions agree with TRBD1. CDR3 length: 16 residues. Germline V gene lookup returns CDR1 MNHEY and CDR2 SVGAGI. The ends lost 0 bases at V and 7 bases at J; junction bases unmatched: 7. The DNA of the CDR3 is TGTGCCAGCAGTTACTCGGGGACAGGGCTCGGTAATGAGCAGTTCTTC. Its translation is CASSYSGTGLGNEQFF.

The genes are TRBV6-2 or TRBV6-3 and TRBJ1-5, with D unresolved. This CDR3 is 13 amino acids long. Trimming stripped 2 bases from V and 4 bases from J, with 6 bases between. Looked up from germline, CDR1 is MNHEY and CDR2 is SVGEGT. The CDR3 is CASSYLWNQPQHF. The DNA of the CDR3 is TGTGCCAGCAGTTACCTTTGGAATCAGCCCCAGCATTTT.

This clonotype was detected ten times or more. The chain recombines TRBV21-1 with TRBJ2-6; the table's D gene call, TRBD1, was not cross checked with the DNA. TRBV21-1 is given as a pseudogene. CDR3 length: 18 amino acids. The CDR3 DNA is TGTGCCAGCAGGAAATCTACGGGACGCCTCTCTGGGGCCAACGTCCTGACTTTC. Its protein is CASRKSTGRLSGANVLTF.

Many counts were recorded for this clonotype. The chain has TRBV12-1 and TRBJ2-3; the D call TRBD2 from the table was never checked on the DNA. TRBV12-1 is shown as a pseudogene. The CDR3 has 17 amino acids. In nucleotides, the CDR3 is TGTGCCAGCAGCACCACGATTAGCGGGTCCCTTGGGGATACGCAGTATTTT. Encoded protein: CASSTTISGSLGDTQYF.

This clonotype was observed at least ten times. J is TRBJ1-1 and V is TRBV12-3 or TRBV12-4; D is unresolved. This CDR3 is 14 amino acids long. V was cut by 7 bases and J by 4 bases, with 16 bases left in between. The DNA of the CDR3 is TGTGCCAGCAAACTAGACCCCCGGAGCACTGAAGCTTTCTTT. It specifies CASKLDPRSTEAFF.

The V call is TRBV5-6, the J call TRBJ2-7; tentative D call: TRBD2 (5 bases). CDR1 is SGHDT and CDR2 is YYEEEE in the germline V gene. This CDR3 region has 12 residues. Trimming left V 2 bases short and J 2 bases short, with 5 bases between. CDR3 sequence (DNA): TGTGCCAGCAGCTTCGGGGCCTACGAGCAGTACTTC. Translating gives CASSFGAYEQYF.